Below, 10 T cell receptor beta chains from the same sample are listed, as sequenced in a study of regulatory T cells in long-lasting Graves disease. Sequencing libraries for TCR beta were prepared with iRepertoire HTBI primers and Arm-PCR of CDR3 regions. TCRdb processed the multiplex PCR reads anew with MiXCR; each CDR3 protein has one entry. The sample carries fewer than 350,000 distinct CDR3 sequences, about a sixth recorded once. This sample's time point: newly diagnosed GD, antithyroid drugs for less than 3 months. Scientists built the TCR library using RNA that was extracted from PBMCs. Sequencing was performed on peripheral blood mononuclear cells (PBMCs), taken at new diagnosis, from a patient treated with antithyroid drugs. The source of these receptors is a female donor with Graves disease.

This clonotype occurred many times. The V and J genes are TRBV10-2 and TRBJ2-1, with D possibly called TRBD1 or TRBD2 (5 bases each). CDR1 and CDR2 from the germline V gene are WSHSY and SAAADI. The CDR3 loop spans 14 amino acids. Trimming stripped 5 bases from V and 3 bases from J, with 11 bases between. CDR3 nucleotides: TGCGCCAGCAGTCGGTGGGGGTTCTACAATGAGCAGTTCTTC. Protein: CASSRWGFYNEQFF.

This clonotype occurred many times. The V and J genes are TRBV18 and TRBJ2-7; 8 bases line up with TRBD1. Trimming took 4 bases from V and 0 from J; bases not matched to a gene: 5. The germline gives CDR1 KGHSH, CDR2 LQKENI. This CDR3 is 15 amino acids long. This CDR3 is CASSRTGISSYEQYF. CDR3 nucleotides: TGTGCCAGCTCACGGACAGGGATCTCCTCCTACGAGCAGTACTTC.

This clonotype showed up many times. V is TRBV7-3 and J is TRBJ2-3; 9 nucleotides align to TRBD2. V lost 2 bases, J lost 11 bases, and 11 bases stayed unmatched. CDR3 length: 15 amino acids. From germline, CDR1 is SGHTA and CDR2 FQGTGA. In DNA form, the CDR3 reads TGTGCCAGCAGCTTAGGAGCGGGAGGCCGGTATGTGCAGTATTTT. Amino acids: CASSLGAGGRYVQYF. The full variable domain, completed using reference TRBV7-3 and TRBJ2-3, is GAGVSQTPSNKVTEKGKYVELRCDPISGHTALYWYRQSLGQGPEFLIYFQGTGAADDSGLPNDRFFAVRPEGSVSTLKIQRTERGDSAVYLCASSLGAGGRYVQYFGPGTRLTVL.

This clonotype was detected ten times or more. The chain uses TRBV7-9 and TRBJ1-3; D remains ambiguous. From germline, CDR1 is SEHNR and CDR2 FQNEAQ (reference sequence). Trimming stripped 2 bases from V and 0 bases from J, with 8 bases between. The CDR3 contains 15 residues. CDR3 sequence (DNA): TGTGCCAGCAGCTTATTGACCTACTCTGGAAACACCATATATTTT. Its translation: CASSLLTYSGNTIYF.

This clonotype occurred a few times. J is TRBJ2-3 and V is TRBV19; D tentatively reads TRBD1 or TRBD2 (6 bases each). CDR1 is LNHDA and CDR2 is SQIVND in the germline V gene (reference sequence). This CDR3 region has 15 residues. Trimming shortened V by 1 base and J by 4 bases, and 12 bases separated the two germline ends. CDR3 sequence reads: CASSIAGAGADTQYF. The CDR3 nucleotides read TGTGCCAGTAGTATAGCGGGGGCCGGGGCAGATACGCAGTATTTT.

This clonotype was recorded at least ten times. This sequence joins TRBV6-2 or TRBV6-3 and TRBJ1-1; 8 nucleotides align to TRBD1. This CDR3 has 14 amino acids. Germline CDR1 and CDR2: MNHEY and SVGEGT. V dropped 5 bases and J dropped 9; count of bases not matched to a gene: 11. The CDR3 sequence is CASSEANQGAQAFF. The CDR3 DNA follows: TGTGCCAGCAGTGAAGCAAATCAGGGGGCCCAAGCTTTCTTT.

In its sample, this clonotype was seen many times. The J gene is TRBJ2-3, the V gene TRBV11-2, with D possibly TRBD2 on 5 matching bases. CDR3 size: 13 residues. Trimming shortened V by 4 bases and J by 1 base, and 6 bases separated the two germline ends. Germline CDR1 and CDR2: SGHAT and FQNNGV. The DNA for the CDR3 is TGTGCCAGCAGCTCGCGGGGCACAGATACGCAGTATTTT. It yields the protein CASSSRGTDTQYF. Complete variable domain (other parts from reference TRBV11-2 and TRBJ2-3): EAGVAQSPRYKIIEKRQSVAFWCNPISGHATLYWYQQILGQGPKLLIQFQNNGVVDDSQLPKDRFSAERLKGVDSTLKIQPAKLEDSAVYLCASSSRGTDTQYFGPGTRLTVL.

This clonotype was seen ten or more times. The rearrangement uses TRBV3-1 and TRBJ2-2; D unresolved. The CDR3 is made up of 15 amino acids. V was pared by 0 bases and J by 6 bases, with 11 bases between. Germline-derived CDR1 and CDR2 are LGHDT and YNNKEL (reference sequence). The CDR3 region is CASSQETLGPGELFF. CDR3 DNA sequence: TGTGCCAGCAGCCAAGAGACCCTAGGACCCGGGGAGCTGTTTTTT.

This clonotype showed up many times. J is TRBJ2-7 and V is TRBV20-1, with 8 bases identical to TRBD2. Losses at the gene ends were 3 bases for V and 0 bases for J; bases not matched to a gene: 1. The CDR3 spans 13 residues. In germline, CDR1 is DFQATT, CDR2 SNEGSKA (reference sequence). The CDR3 DNA is TGCAGTGCTAGCGGGGGGGTCTCCTACGAGCAGTACTTC. It codes for CSASGGVSYEQYF.

This clonotype was counted at least ten times. The genes are TRBV6-2 or TRBV6-3 and TRBJ2-7, with 7 positions matching TRBD2. V shed 6 bases, J shed 7 bases, and the junction held 12 bases outside the gene matches. The CDR3 totals 14 residues. The germline V gene has CDR1 MNHEY and CDR2 SVGEGT. CDR3 sequence reads: CASSPDGGTGEQYF. The CDR3 nucleotides read TGTGCCAGCAGCCCGGACGGGGGGACGGGGGAGCAGTACTTC.